The present T cell receptor beta chain was sequenced within a study of cytotoxic CD8 clonotypes in ibrutinib-treated CLL. Worth noting for this clone: What it recognizes is unknown.

Study outcomes and limitations: In sustained-remission versus progressing patients, sampling times differed. The study found public clonotypes uncommon, contracting or stable on treatment.

TCRdb keeps only in-frame clones here, not all; method: immunoSEQ multiplex PCR. In the table there are 40,000 to 55,000 clones, approximately 87% of which are singletons. This sample comprised PBMCs, obtained after 24 months of ibrutinib treatment. This clonotype originated in a human donor with chronic lymphocytic leukemia.

The chain's CDR3 is CASTVGSQETQYF. For the CDR3, the DNA is TGCGCCAGCACGGTAGGGAGCCAAGAGACCCAGTACTTC. The chain combines TRBV5-1 with TRBJ2-5, with a weak D call TRBD2 (5 bases). The germline CDR1 and CDR2 sequences are SGHRS and YFSETQ. Trimming cost V 6 bases and J 1 base, with 10 bases left between them. There are 13 residues in the CDR3.